This T cell receptor (beta chain) originates from a study of regulatory T cells in long-lasting Graves disease. Study-wide context: Less than 3 months of antithyroid drugs had been taken by newly diagnosed Graves' patients. Study observations and caveats: Persistent Graves' patients showed reduced TCR diversity versus newly diagnosed patients. Segments TRBV28, TRBJ1-2 and TRBJ2-5 showed preferential usage in persistent disease.

A word on this clonotype: Its target is not known.

Construction of TCR beta libraries relied on iRepertoire HTBI primers and on Arm-PCR targeting CDR3 regions. TCRdb recomputed calls from the multiplex PCR reads with MiXCR, one row per CDR3 protein. The sample contains around 450,000 distinct CDR3 sequences, 15% of which appear only once. The time point was: newly diagnosed GD, antithyroid drugs for less than 3 months. The TCR library was prepared using RNA isolated from PBMCs. Germline V CDR1 and CDR2: LNHDA, SQIVND (reference sequence). CDR3 length: 14 amino acids. Trimming took off 2 bases at V and 4 bases at J, with 8 bases between the two ends. These same data were also listed under a study on T cells in Graves' hyperthyroidism and ophthalmopathy. That source notes: Together with thyroid ultrasound, orbital computed tomography, serum thyroxine and TRAb, clinical symptoms were used for diagnoses.

This clonotype was sampled from a young woman with Graves disease. The J gene is TRBJ1-4, the V gene TRBV19, with TRBD1 as a possible D gene (6 bases). The sample here was peripheral blood mononuclear cells (PBMCs), taken at new diagnosis, from a patient treated with antithyroid drugs. The CDR3 coding sequence is TGTGCCAGTAGTATAACAGGGTATAATGAAAAACTGTTTTTT. This translates into CASSITGYNEKLFF.